Listed here are 28 T cell receptor beta chains from one sample, sequenced in a study of Graves' ophthalmopathy and Graves' hyperthyroidism. RNA transcripts were the template, and TCR beta CDR3 regions were amplified from them. First-round RT-PCR with HTBI primers preceded a second-round multiplex PCR. Each CDR3 protein gets one entry after TCRdb re-called the multiplex PCR reads with MiXCR. The sample consists of over a million distinct CDR3 sequences, roughly two fifths of them appearing once. The sample comprised peripheral blood or thyroid tissue (not recorded which). The source of these receptors is an adult man with Graves' hyperthyroidism.

This sequence joins TRBV6-5 and TRBJ2-7; tentatively, D is TRBD2 (6 bases). There are 15 residues in the CDR3. Germline V gene lookup returns CDR1 MNHEY and CDR2 SVGAGI. V lost 5 bases and J lost 4, with 18 bases in between. The CDR3 loop is CASSTAGMGAYEQYF. The DNA of the CDR3 is TGTGCCAGCAGTACCGCGGGGATGGGAGCATACGAGCAGTACTTC.

This clonotype has ten or more counts. The V call is TRBV19, the J call TRBJ1-1; D may be TRBD1 (5 bases). The CDR3 totals 14 residues. The ends were cut back, 7 bases at V and 1 base at J, with 13 bases in the middle. Germline-derived CDR1 and CDR2 are LNHDA and SQIVND (reference sequence). The CDR3 DNA follows: TGTGCCAGTACCCTAGGGGATACGAACACTGAAGCTTTCTTT. This codes for CASTLGDTNTEAFF.

This clonotype occurred many times. The CDR3 region is CASSLTVRFGYTF. The CDR3 nucleotides read TGTGCCAGCAGCTTGACGGTTCGGTTTGGCTACACCTTC. J is TRBJ1-2 and V is TRBV5-5; D gene uncertain. V lost 1 base, J lost 7 bases, and 11 bases lay in between. This CDR3 is built from 13 residues. Germline loops: CDR1 SGHKS, CDR2 YYEKEE (reference sequence).

This clonotype was seen ten or more times. The V call is TRBV5-1, the J call TRBJ1-2, with 12 bases fitting TRBD1. From germline, CDR1 is SGHRS and CDR2 YFSETQ. J was trimmed by 6 bases and V by 3 bases; bases with no gene match: 3. This CDR3 has 14 amino acids. In DNA form, the CDR3 reads TGCGCCAGCAGCTCGGGACAGGGGGCAGATGGCTACACCTTC. Its protein product is CASSSGQGADGYTF. The entire variable domain, with the rest obtained from reference TRBV5-1 and TRBJ1-2, is as follows: KAGVTQTPRYLIKTRGQQVTLSCSPISGHRSVSWYQQTPGQGLQFLFEYFSETQRNKGNFPGRFSGRQFSNSRSEMNVSTLELGDSALYLCASSSGQGADGYTFGSGTRLTVV.

Many counts were recorded for this clonotype. This rearrangement joins TRBV7-8 to TRBJ1-1; a weak D match, TRBD1 (5 bases). Germline V gene data show CDR1 as SGHVS and CDR2 as FQNEAQ. This CDR3 comprises 13 residues. V dropped 5 bases and J dropped 2 bases, with 9 bases sitting between them. CDR3 sequence: CASSLDSNTEAFF. The CDR3 nucleotides read TGTGCCAGCAGCCTAGACAGTAACACTGAAGCTTTCTTT.

This clonotype showed up many times. The chain employs TRBV2 and TRBJ2-7; the D gene is possibly TRBD1 (6 bases). Germline V CDR1 and CDR2: SNHLY, FYNNEI. The CDR3 runs to 12 residues. Trimming pared 7 bases from V and 6 bases from J, leaving 13 bases between. The CDR3 region is CASNPTGFEQYF. CDR3 in DNA: TGTGCCAGCAATCCGACAGGTTTCGAGCAGTACTTC. The variable domain in full, completed from reference TRBV2 and TRBJ2-7, reads EPEVTQTPSHQVTQMGQEVILRCVPISNHLYFYWYRQILGQKVEFLVSFYNNEISEKSEIFDDQFSVERPDGSNFTLKIRSTKLEDSAMYFCASNPTGFEQYFGPGTRLTVT.

This clonotype was seen repeatedly, ten times or more. The rearrangement links TRBV7-9 to TRBJ2-5; D is unresolved. The length of the CDR3 is 15 residues. The V and J ends lost 0 bases and 4 bases respectively, with 12 bases between them. Germline lookup yields CDR1 SEHNR and CDR2 FQNEAQ (reference sequence). The CDR3: CASSLATPQRETQYF. The DNA of the CDR3 is TGTGCCAGCAGCTTAGCTACTCCGCAACGAGAGACCCAGTACTTC. The full variable domain, in which reference TRBV7-9 and TRBJ2-5 provide the parts outside the CDR3, is DTGVSQNPRHKITKRGQNVTFRCDPISEHNRLYWYRQTLGQGPEFLTYFQNEAQLEKSRLLSDRFSAERPKGSFSTLEIQRTEQGDSAMYLCASSLATPQRETQYFGPGTRLLVL.

The chain links TRBV24-1 to TRBJ1-1, with D hard to call. Germline V gene lookup returns CDR1 KGHDR and CDR2 SFDVKD. The V end was cut by 3 bases, the J end by 4 bases, with 14 bases between. This CDR3 comprises 15 residues. The CDR3 reads CATSDLYGPGTEAFF. CDR3 in DNA: TGTGCCACCAGTGATCTCTATGGGCCAGGCACTGAAGCTTTCTTT.

The genes are TRBV12-3 or TRBV12-4 and TRBJ1-5; D is ambiguous. This CDR3 comprises 15 residues. The germline V and J ends were trimmed by 7 bases and 5 bases, with 18 bases remaining between them. The CDR3 spells CASTQTAGADQPQHF. The CDR3 DNA is TGTGCCAGCACCCAAACGGCGGGAGCTGATCAGCCCCAGCATTTT.

The rearrangement uses TRBV7-9 and TRBJ2-7, with D possibly TRBD2 on 5 matching bases. CDR1 is SEHNR and CDR2 is FQNEAQ in the germline V gene (reference sequence). There are 11 residues in the CDR3. The V and J ends lost 10 bases and 6 bases respectively, with 13 bases between them. CDR3 sequence: CATSSRVEQYF. Here the CDR3 DNA reads TGTGCCACCTCGTCGAGGGTCGAGCAGTACTTC.

The chain carries TRBV20-1 and TRBJ1-1; D perhaps matches TRBD1 (5 bases). Per the germline V gene, CDR1 is DFQATT and CDR2 is SNEGSKA (reference sequence). There are 14 residues in the CDR3. V lost 6 bases, J lost 0 bases, and 14 bases lay in between. The CDR3 DNA follows: TGCAGTGCCATCCTAGGACACTTGAACACTGAAGCTTTCTTT. It translates to CSAILGHLNTEAFF.

This clonotype has at least ten counts. V is TRBV12-3 or TRBV12-4 and J is TRBJ1-5, with D perhaps TRBD1 (6 bases). CDR3 length: 14 residues. V was clipped by 11 bases and J by 2 bases, with 16 bases between them. As DNA, the CDR3 is TGTGCCTCTTCCCGGGGGGGGCGCAATCAGCCCCAGCATTTT. This sequence encodes CASSRGGRNQPQHF.

The CDR3 protein is CASSQVTTGQITGYTF. In nucleotides, the CDR3 is TGCGCCAGCAGCCAAGTGACTACGGGACAGATTACGGGCTACACCTTC. The gene calls are TRBV4-1 and TRBJ1-2; 7 bases agree with TRBD1. CDR1 is MGHRA and CDR2 is YSYEKL in the germline V gene. The V gene end was trimmed by 1 base and the J gene end by 8 bases; junction bases not matched to a gene: 13. This CDR3 contains 16 residues.

This clonotype was observed a few times. This sequence joins TRBV7-6 and TRBJ2-7; 14 bases map to TRBD2. The germline gives CDR1 SGHVS, CDR2 FNYEAQ. CDR3 length: 21 amino acids. The V and J ends lost 4 bases and 3 bases, in that order; junction bases with no gene match: 20. CDR3 sequence reads: CASSSPWTAGTSGSSGYEQYF. CDR3 nucleotide sequence: TGTGCCAGCAGCTCTCCCTGGACAGCCGGGACTAGCGGGAGTTCTGGCTACGAGCAGTACTTC.

This clonotype has just a few counts. The V call is TRBV15, the J call TRBJ1-5; no reliable D call. CDR3 size: 17 residues. Trimming took off 0 bases at V and 0 bases at J, with 12 bases between the two ends. Germline V gene lookup returns CDR1 LNHNV and CDR2 YYDKDF (reference sequence). The CDR3 DNA reads as TGTGCCACCAGCAGAGATCAGTTTGGTGTTAGCAATCAGCCCCAGCATTTT. This sequence encodes CATSRDQFGVSNQPQHF. The variable domain in full, with the rest retrieved from reference TRBV15 and TRBJ1-5, is DAMVIQNPRYQVTQFGKPVTLSCSQTLNHNVMYWYQQKSSQAPKLLFHYYDKDFNNEADTPDNFQSRRPNTSFCFLDIRSPGLGDTAMYLCATSRDQFGVSNQPQHFGDGTRLSIL.

The rearrangement joins TRBV27 to TRBJ2-2; D gene ambiguous. The V and J ends lost 6 bases and 7 bases respectively, with 6 bases between them. This CDR3 contains 11 residues. CDR1 and CDR2 (germline): MNHEY, SMNVEV (reference sequence). The CDR3 DNA reads as TGTGCCAGCAGGAGCATCGGGGAGCTGTTTTTT. Its protein is CASRSIGELFF.

The V call is TRBV6-4, the J call TRBJ1-5; a possible D gene is TRBD1 (6 bases). CDR3 length: 16 amino acids. Trimming removed 0 bases from V and 1 base from J, with 10 bases in between. Germline V gene lookup returns CDR1 MRHNA and CDR2 SNTAGT. CDR3 amino acids: CASSDSDRNSNQPQHF. CDR3 coding DNA: TGTGCCAGCAGTGACTCAGACAGGAACAGCAATCAGCCCCAGCATTTT.

Of note for this clonotype: A much larger clone is a single base away; this may be a read error. This chain links TRBV5-4 with TRBJ1-2; TRBD1 might be the D (5 bases). Germline lookup yields CDR1 SGHNT and CDR2 YYREEE (reference sequence). The CDR3 extends over 14 amino acids. Trimming stripped 7 bases from V and 3 bases from J, with 16 bases between. In DNA, the CDR3 is TGTGCCAGCGGCAACGCCGGGACGTACTATGGCTACACCTTC. As protein: CASGNAGTYYGYTF.

This clonotype showed up just once. This chain links TRBV4-3 with TRBJ2-2, with D maybe TRBD2 (6 bases). The CDR3 consists of 15 residues. Germline-derived CDR1 and CDR2 are LGHNA and YSLEER. V gave up 1 base and J gave up 7 bases, with 13 bases separating them. The CDR3 DNA follows: TGCGCCAGCAGCCAAGTTGGAGGGTTCGGCGGGGAGCTGTTTTTT. Translated: CASSQVGGFGGELFF.

V usage is TRBV20-1 and J usage is TRBJ2-2; D remains unclear. The CDR3 totals 15 residues. Trimming stripped 2 bases from V and 5 bases from J, with 15 bases between. Germline V CDR1 and CDR2: DFQATT, SNEGSKA (reference sequence). The CDR3 coding sequence is TGCAGTGCTAGACCCGCCGGGCCGCATACCGGGGAGCTGTTTTTT. Residues: CSARPAGPHTGELFF.

The chain carries TRBV4-1 and TRBJ2-2, with D maybe TRBD1 (7 bases). The germline CDR1 and CDR2 sequences are MGHRA and YSYEKL. Between the trimmed V and J ends, which lost 6 bases and 6 bases, there was a span of 14 bases. The CDR3 runs to 14 residues. CDR3 in amino acids: CASRGGQRAGELFF. CDR3 coding DNA: TGCGCCAGCAGGGGGGGACAGAGGGCCGGGGAGCTGTTTTTT.

The chain employs TRBV2 and TRBJ2-5, with TRBD2 identical over 8 bases. CDR3 length: 15 amino acids. Trimming at V came to 5 bases and at J to 5 bases, leaving 10 bases not matched to a gene. CDR1 is SNHLY, CDR2 FYNNEI, per germline. In nucleotides, the CDR3 is TGTGCCAGCAGTACAACAGCGGGAGAGGTTGAGACCCAGTACTTC. Its translation is CASSTTAGEVETQYF.

The chain employs TRBV14 and TRBJ1-4; no definite D call. Germline V CDR1 and CDR2: SGHDN, FVKESK. This CDR3 has 16 amino acids. V lost 4 bases and J lost 6, with 18 bases in between. CDR3 amino acids: CASSRTSGKADEKLFF. The CDR3 DNA reads as TGTGCCAGCAGCCGCACTAGCGGGAAGGCCGATGAAAAACTGTTTTTT.

The chain recombines TRBV10-3 with TRBJ2-5; 8 nucleotides match TRBD2. The CDR3 spans 17 residues. Trimming at V came to 3 bases and at J to 7 bases, leaving 16 bases not matched to a gene. CDR1 and CDR2 from the germline V gene are ENHRY and SYGVKD. Here the CDR3 DNA reads TGTGCCATCAGTGAAGTCGGTAGCGGGGACTTCCAGGGGACCCAGTACTTC. Protein: CAISEVGSGDFQGTQYF.

On this clonotype itself: One junction end disagrees with the germline gene, perhaps due to a read error. V and J are TRBV7-9 and TRBJ1-5; TRBD1 might be the D (5 bases). Per the germline V gene, CDR1 is SEHNR and CDR2 is FQNEAQ (reference sequence). The CDR3 length is 15 residues. The CDR3 is CASSSDRNGNQPQHF. CDR3 DNA: TGCGCCAGCTCCTCCGACAGAAATGGCAATCAGCCCCAGCATTTT.

The chain recombines TRBV14 with TRBJ1-1; D is uncertain. Trimming shortened V by 5 bases and J by 7 bases, and 14 bases separated the two germline ends. The CDR3 consists of 13 residues. Germline V lookup: CDR1 SGHDN, CDR2 FVKESK. The CDR3 protein is CASSSNRPSEAFF. In DNA, the CDR3 is TGTGCCAGCAGCTCAAATCGGCCAAGTGAAGCTTTCTTT.

Ten or more counts support this clonotype. In DNA, the CDR3 is TGTGCCAGTAGTGCCGGGACAGGGGAACATGGCTACACCTTC. This sequence encodes CASSAGTGEHGYTF. V usage is TRBV19 and J usage is TRBJ1-2, with 10 bases lining up with TRBD1. CDR1 and CDR2 (germline): LNHDA, SQIVND (reference sequence). V trimming: 5 bases; J trimming: 6 bases; junction bases outside the gene matches: 6. This CDR3 has 14 amino acids.

This clonotype was recorded at least ten times. The rearrangement joins TRBV7-9 to TRBJ1-1; a possible D gene is TRBD1 (5 bases). Trimming took 3 bases from V and 3 from J, leaving 11 bases between them. Germline V gene lookup returns CDR1 SEHNR and CDR2 FQNEAQ (reference sequence). This CDR3 contains 14 residues. This CDR3 is CASSFIGGDTEAFF. Here the CDR3 DNA reads TGTGCCAGCAGCTTCATTGGGGGGGACACTGAAGCTTTCTTT.